This T cell receptor beta chain was captured by sequencing in a study of post-analysis software for immune sequencing data. Study at large: The cohort encompassed relapsing-remitting, secondary progressive and progressive-relapsing multiple sclerosis disease courses.

CDR3 length: 15 amino acids. Looked up from germline, CDR1 is DFQATT and CDR2 is SNEGSKA (reference sequence). With 6 bases removed from V and 0 bases from J, the gap between germline ends came to 16 bases. Overall study results and limits: Five or six TRBV segments, TRBV5-6, TRBV5-1 and TRBV20-1 among them, were found more frequent in patients than controls.

The TCR beta cDNA libraries carried unique molecular identifiers. TCRdb re-called the PCR reads with MiXCR, one entry per CDR3 protein. The sample lists hundreds of thousands of distinct CDR3 sequences; around 47% were seen once. A word on this clonotype: Its specificity is unknown.

The receptor was derived from a girl aged 10 to 17 with multiple sclerosis. This sequence joins TRBV20-1 and TRBJ2-3; D could derive from TRBD1 or TRBD2 (6 bases each). Sequencing input: blood. This chain's CDR3 is CSAEEGGSSTDTQYF. Here the CDR3 DNA reads TGCAGTGCAGAGGAGGGGGGATCTAGCACAGATACGCAGTATTTT.